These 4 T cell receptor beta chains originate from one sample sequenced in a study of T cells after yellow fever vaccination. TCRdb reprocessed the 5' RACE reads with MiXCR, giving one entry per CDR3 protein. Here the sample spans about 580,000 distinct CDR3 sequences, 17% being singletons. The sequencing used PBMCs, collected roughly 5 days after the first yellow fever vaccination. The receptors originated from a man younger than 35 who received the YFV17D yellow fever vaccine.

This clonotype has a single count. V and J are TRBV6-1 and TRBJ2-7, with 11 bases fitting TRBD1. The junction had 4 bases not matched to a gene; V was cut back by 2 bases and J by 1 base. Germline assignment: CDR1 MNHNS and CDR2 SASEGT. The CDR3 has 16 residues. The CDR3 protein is CASSESGTGGSYEQYV. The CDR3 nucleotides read TGTGCCAGCAGTGAATCCGGGACAGGGGGATCCTACGAGCAGTACGTC.

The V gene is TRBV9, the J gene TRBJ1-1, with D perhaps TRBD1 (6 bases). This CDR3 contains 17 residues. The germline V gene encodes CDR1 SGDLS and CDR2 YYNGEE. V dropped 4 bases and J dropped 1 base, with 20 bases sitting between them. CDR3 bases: TGTGCCAGCAGCCCAGGGGTCTCGGACGGTTCGAACACTGAAGCTTTCTTT. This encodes CASSPGVSDGSNTEAFF. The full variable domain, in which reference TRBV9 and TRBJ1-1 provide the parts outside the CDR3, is DSGVTQTPKHLITATGQRVTLRCSPRSGDLSVYWYQQSLDQGLQFLIQYYNGEERAKGNILERFSAQQFPDLHSELNLSSLELGDSALYFCASSPGVSDGSNTEAFFGQGTRLTVV.

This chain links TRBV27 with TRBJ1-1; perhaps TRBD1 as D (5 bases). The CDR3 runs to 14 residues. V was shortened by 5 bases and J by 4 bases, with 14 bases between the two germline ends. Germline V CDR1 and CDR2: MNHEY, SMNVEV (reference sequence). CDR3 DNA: TGTGCCAGCAGTCCCGGGCGGGGCGCCACTGAAGCTTTCTTT. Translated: CASSPGRGATEAFF.

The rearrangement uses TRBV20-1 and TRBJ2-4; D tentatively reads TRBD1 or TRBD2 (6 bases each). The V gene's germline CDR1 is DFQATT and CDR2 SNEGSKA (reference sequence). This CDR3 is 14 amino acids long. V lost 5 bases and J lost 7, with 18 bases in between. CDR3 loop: CSAPMGGAENIQYF. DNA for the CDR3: TGCAGTGCTCCTATGGGGGGCGCAGAGAACATTCAGTACTTC.